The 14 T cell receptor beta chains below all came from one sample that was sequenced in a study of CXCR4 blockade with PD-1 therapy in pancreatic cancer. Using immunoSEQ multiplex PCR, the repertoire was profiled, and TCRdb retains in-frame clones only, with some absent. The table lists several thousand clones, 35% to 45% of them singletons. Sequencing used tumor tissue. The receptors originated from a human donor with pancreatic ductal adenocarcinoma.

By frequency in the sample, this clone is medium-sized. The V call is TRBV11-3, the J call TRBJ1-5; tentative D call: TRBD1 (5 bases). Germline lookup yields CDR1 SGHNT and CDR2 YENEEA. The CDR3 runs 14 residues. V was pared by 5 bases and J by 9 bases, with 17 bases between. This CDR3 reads CASSHGTPLSPQHF. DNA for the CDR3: TGTGCCAGCAGCCACGGGACTCCCCTATCGCCCCAGCATTTT.

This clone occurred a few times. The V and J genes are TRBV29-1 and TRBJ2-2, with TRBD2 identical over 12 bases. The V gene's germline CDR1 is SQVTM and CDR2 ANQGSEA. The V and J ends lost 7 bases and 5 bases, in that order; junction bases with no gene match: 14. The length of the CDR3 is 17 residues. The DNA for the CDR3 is TGCAGCGCAACCGGACTAGCGGGGAAGATGGCGACCGGGGAGCTGTTTTTT. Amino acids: CSATGLAGKMATGELFF.

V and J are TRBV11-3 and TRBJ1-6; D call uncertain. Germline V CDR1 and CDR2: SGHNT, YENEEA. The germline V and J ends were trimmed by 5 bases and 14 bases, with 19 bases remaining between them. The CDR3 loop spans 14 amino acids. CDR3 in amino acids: CASSLTAGSFSLHF. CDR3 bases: TGTGCCAGCAGCCTGACGGCCGGGAGCTTCTCCCTCCACTTT.

The CDR3 DNA is TGTGCCAGCAGTTTATTCTGGGTCAGGGTAGCTTCCAATCAGCCCCAGCATTTT. Its translation: CASSLFWVRVASNQPQHF. The genes are TRBV28 and TRBJ1-5, with D tentatively TRBD1 (5 bases). The CDR3 length is 18 residues. Germline V gene lookup returns CDR1 MDHEN and CDR2 SYDVKM. Between the trimmed V and J ends, which lost 1 base and 3 bases, there was a span of 19 bases.

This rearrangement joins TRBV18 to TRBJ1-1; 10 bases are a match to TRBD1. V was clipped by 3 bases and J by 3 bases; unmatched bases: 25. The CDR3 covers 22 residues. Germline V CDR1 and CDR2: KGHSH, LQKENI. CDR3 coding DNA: TGTGCCAGCTCACCGTCCCAGTTAACTCCGGGACAGGGGTGGGTGTTGGACACTGAAGCTTTCTTT. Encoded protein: CASSPSQLTPGQGWVLDTEAFF.

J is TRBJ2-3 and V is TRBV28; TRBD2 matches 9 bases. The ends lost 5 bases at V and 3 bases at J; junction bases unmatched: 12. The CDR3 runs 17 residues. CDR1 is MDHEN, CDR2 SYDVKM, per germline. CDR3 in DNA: TGTGCCAGCAGTCCCCCCGGTAGCGGGGGAATTACAGATACGCAGTATTTT. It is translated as CASSPPGSGGITDTQYF. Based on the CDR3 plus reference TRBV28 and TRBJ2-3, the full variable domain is DVKVTQSSRYLVKRTGEKVFLECVQDMDHENMFWYRQDPGLGLRLIYFSYDVKMKEKGDIPEGYSVSREKKERFSLILESASTNQTSMYLCASSPPGSGGITDTQYFGPGTRLTVL.

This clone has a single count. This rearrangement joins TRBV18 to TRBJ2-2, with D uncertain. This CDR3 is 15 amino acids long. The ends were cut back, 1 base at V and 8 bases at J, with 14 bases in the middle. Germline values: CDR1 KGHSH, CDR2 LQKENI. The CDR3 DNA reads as TGTGCCAGCTCACCACGCGACACGCCTTCTGGGGAGCTGTTTTTT. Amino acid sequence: CASSPRDTPSGELFF.

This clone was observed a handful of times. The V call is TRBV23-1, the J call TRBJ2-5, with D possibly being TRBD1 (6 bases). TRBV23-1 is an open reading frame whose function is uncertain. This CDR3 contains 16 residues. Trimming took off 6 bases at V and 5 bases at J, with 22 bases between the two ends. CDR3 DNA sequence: TGCGCCAGCAGCCAAGACCGGGACACTCCTGCGGAGACCCAGTACTTC. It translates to CASSQDRDTPAETQYF.

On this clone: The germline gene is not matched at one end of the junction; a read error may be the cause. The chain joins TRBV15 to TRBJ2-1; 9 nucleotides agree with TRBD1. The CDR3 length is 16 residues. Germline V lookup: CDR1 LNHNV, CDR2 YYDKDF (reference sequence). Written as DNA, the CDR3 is TGTGCCAGCAGCTTATCAGGGACAGGGAGGTACAATGAGCAGTTCTTC. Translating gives CASSLSGTGRYNEQFF.

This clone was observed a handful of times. CDR3 in amino acids: CASSYLNSGGAVTQYF. The CDR3 nucleotides are TGTGCCAGCAGCTACCTGAATAGCGGGGGGGCCGTGACCCAGTACTTC. V is TRBV11-1 and J is TRBJ2-5; the match to TRBD2 covers 11 bases. This CDR3 is built from 16 residues. V was pared by 4 bases and J by 7 bases, with 11 bases of the junction left unmatched. Germline CDR1 is SGHAT and CDR2 is FQDESV (reference sequence).

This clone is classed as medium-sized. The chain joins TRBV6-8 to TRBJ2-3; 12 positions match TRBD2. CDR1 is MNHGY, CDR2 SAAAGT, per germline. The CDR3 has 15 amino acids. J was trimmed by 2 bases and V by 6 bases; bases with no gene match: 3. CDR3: CASRASGGDTDTQYF. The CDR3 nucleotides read TGTGCCAGCAGAGCTAGCGGGGGGGACACAGATACGCAGTATTTT.

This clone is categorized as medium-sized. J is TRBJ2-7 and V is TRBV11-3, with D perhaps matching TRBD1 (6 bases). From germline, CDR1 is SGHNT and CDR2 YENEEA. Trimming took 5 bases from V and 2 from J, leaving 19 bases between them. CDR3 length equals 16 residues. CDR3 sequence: CASSPPARDTTYEQYF. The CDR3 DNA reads TGTGCCAGCAGCCCCCCGGCGAGGGACACGACCTACGAGCAGTACTTC.

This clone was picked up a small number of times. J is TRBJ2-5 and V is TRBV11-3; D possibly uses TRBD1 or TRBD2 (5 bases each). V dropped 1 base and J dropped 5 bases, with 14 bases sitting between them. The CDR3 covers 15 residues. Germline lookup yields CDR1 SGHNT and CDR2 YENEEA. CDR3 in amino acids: CASSLVPGAVETQYF. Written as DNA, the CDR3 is TGTGCCAGCAGCTTAGTCCCCGGGGCAGTCGAGACCCAGTACTTC.

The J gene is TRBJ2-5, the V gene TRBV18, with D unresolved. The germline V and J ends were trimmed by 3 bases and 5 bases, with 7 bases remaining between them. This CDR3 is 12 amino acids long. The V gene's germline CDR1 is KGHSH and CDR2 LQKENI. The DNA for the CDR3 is TGTGCCAGCTCACCCTTGGGGGAGACCCAGTACTTC. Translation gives CASSPLGETQYF.